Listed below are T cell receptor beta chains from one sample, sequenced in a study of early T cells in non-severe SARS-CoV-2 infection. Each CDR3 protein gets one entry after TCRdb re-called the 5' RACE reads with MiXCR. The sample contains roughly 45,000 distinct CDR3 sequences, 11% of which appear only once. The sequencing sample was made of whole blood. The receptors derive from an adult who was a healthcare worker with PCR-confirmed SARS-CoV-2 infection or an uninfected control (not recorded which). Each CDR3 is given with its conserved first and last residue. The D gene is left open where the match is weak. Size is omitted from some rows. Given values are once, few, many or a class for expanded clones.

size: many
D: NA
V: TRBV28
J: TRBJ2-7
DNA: TGTGCCAGCAGTTACCTCCTGGCGCGGGGAGACTACGAGCAGTACTTC
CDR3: CASSYLLARGDYEQYF

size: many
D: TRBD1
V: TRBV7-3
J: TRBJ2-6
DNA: TGTGCCAGCAGCTTTTTAGGGACAGGTACCTCTGGGGCCAACGTCCTGACTTTC
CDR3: CASSFLGTGTSGANVLTF

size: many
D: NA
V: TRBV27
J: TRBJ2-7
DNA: TGTGCCAGCAGTTACGGGGAAACTACCTACGAGCAGTACTTC
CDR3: CASSYGETTYEQYF

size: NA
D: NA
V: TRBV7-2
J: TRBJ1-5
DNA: TGTGCCAGCAGCTTGGAGCGGGGGCCGAATCAGCCCCAGCATTTT
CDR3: CASSLERGPNQPQHF

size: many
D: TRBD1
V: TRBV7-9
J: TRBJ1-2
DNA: TGTGCCAGCCGCCAGACAGGGTCTGGCTACACCTTC
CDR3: CASRQTGSGYTF

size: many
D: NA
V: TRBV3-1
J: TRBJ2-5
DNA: TGTGCCAGCAGCCACAAAAACCTAGCGAAAGAAGAGACCCAGTACTTC
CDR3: CASSHKNLAKEETQYF

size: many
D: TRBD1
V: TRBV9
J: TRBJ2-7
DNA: TGTGCCAGCAGCGTAGAGGCAGGGGGAGTCTACGAGCAGTACTTC
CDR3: CASSVEAGGVYEQYF

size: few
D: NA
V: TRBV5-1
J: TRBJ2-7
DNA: TGCGCCAGCAGCTTGGGTGGCAGACCCTCCTCCTACGAGCAGTACTTC
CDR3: CASSLGGRPSSYEQYF

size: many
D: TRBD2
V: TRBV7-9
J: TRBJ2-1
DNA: TGTGCCAGCAGCTTAGGTAGCGGGGGGCCGAGTGTGAGGGGTGAGCAGTTCTTC
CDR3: CASSLGSGGPSVRGEQFF

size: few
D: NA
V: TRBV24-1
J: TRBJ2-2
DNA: TGTGCCACCAGTGACCCGGGCCTCTCCACCGGGAAGCTGTTTTTT
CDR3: CATSDPGLSTGKLFF

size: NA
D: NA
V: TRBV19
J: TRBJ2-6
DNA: TGTGCCACCAGGGACCGTTCTTCTGGGGCCAACGTCCTGACTTTC
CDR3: CATRDRSSGANVLTF

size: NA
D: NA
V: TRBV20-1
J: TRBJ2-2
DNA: TGCAGTGCTAGGGTCGTCGCGAACACCGGGGAGCTGTTTTTT
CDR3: CSARVVANTGELFF

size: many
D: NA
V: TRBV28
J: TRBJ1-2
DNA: TGTGCCAGCAGTTTAGGGGCGTCTGGGTTCGGCTATGGCTACACCTTC
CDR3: CASSLGASGFGYGYTF

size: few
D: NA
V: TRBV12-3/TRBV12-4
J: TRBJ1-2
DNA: TGTGCCAGCAGTTTACGAAAGTCGACCTATGGCTACACCTTC
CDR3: CASSLRKSTYGYTF

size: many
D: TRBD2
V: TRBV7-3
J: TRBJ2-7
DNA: TGTGCCAGCAGCTTAACTAACGGAGCGGGATTCAACGAGCAGTACTTC
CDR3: CASSLTNGAGFNEQYF

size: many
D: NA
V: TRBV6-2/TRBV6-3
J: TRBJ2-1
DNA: TGTGCCAGCGCCGGGGACTTAGCTCTATACAATGAGCAGTTCTTC
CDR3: CASAGDLALYNEQFF

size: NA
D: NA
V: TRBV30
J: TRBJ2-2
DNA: TGTGCCTGGAGTAACGGACTCATGAACACCGGGGAGCTGTTTTTT
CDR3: CAWSNGLMNTGELFF

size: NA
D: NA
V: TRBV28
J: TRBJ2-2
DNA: TGTGCCAGCATTCGCCCCTCGACCACCGGGGAGCTGTTTTTT
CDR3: CASIRPSTTGELFF

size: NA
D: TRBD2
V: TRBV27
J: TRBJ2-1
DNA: TGTGCCAGCAGTTTAGTTCTAGCGGTTTACAATGAGCAGTTCTTC
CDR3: CASSLVLAVYNEQFF

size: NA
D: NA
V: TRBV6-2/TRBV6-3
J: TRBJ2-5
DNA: TGTGCCAGCAGTTACCAAGAGACCCAGTACTTC
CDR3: CASSYQETQYF

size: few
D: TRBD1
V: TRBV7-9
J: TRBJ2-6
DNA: TGTGCCAGCAGCTCGGCCGGACAGGGGCCGAACTCTGGGGCCAACGTCCTGACTTTC
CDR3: CASSSAGQGPNSGANVLTF

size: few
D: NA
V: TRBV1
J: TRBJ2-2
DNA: TGCACCAGCAGCCAAGATTCCAGCAGGGGGAACACCGGGGAGCTGTTTTTT
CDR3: CTSSQDSSRGNTGELFF

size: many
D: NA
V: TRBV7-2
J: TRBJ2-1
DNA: TGTGCCAGCACCCCGGAGGGCGATGAGCAGTTCTTC
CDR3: CASTPEGDEQFF

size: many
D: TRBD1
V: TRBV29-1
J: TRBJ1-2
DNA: TGCAGCGCTTCGACAGGGGGAGTTAGATATGGCTACACCTTC
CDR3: CSASTGGVRYGYTF

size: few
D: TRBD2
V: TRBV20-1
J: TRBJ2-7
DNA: TGCAGTGCCCTATCCGGGACTAGCGGGTCCTACGAGCAGTACTTC
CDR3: CSALSGTSGSYEQYF

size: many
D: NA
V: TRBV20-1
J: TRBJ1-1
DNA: TGCAGTGCTAATCTTGATCCACCGAACACTGAAGCTTTCTTT
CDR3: CSANLDPPNTEAFF

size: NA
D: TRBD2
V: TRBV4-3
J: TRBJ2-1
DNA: TGCGCCAGCAGCCAAGATACTTTAGCGGGAGCCTACAATGAGCAGTTCTTC
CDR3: CASSQDTLAGAYNEQFF

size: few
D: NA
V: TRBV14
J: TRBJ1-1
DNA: TGTGCCAGCAGCCTTTTAAGGGGGACTGAAGCTTTCTTT
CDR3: CASSLLRGTEAFF

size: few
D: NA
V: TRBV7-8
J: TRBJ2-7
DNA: TGTGCCAGCAGCTTAGTTCCAGATATCTACGAGCAGTACTTC
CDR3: CASSLVPDIYEQYF

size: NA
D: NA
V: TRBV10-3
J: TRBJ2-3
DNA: TGTGCCATCAGTGAGTCGACGACAGATACTAGCACAGATACGCAGTATTTT
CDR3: CAISESTTDTSTDTQYF

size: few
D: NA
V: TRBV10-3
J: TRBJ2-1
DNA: TGTGCCATCAGCCTCGTGCGTGCGAGCTCCTACAATGAGCAGTTCTTC
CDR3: CAISLVRASSYNEQFF

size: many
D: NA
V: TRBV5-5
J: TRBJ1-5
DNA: TGTGCCAGCAGCAGGACAGTCAATCAGCCCCAGCATTTT
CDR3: CASSRTVNQPQHF

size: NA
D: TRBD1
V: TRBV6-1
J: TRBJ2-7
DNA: TGTGCCAGCAGAACACAGGGGAGCTCCTACGAGCAGTACTTC
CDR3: CASRTQGSSYEQYF

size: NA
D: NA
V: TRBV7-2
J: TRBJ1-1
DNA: TGTGCCAGCAGCTTCGGTGGTGGAGGCAATAAAGCTTTCTTT
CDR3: CASSFGGGGNKAFF

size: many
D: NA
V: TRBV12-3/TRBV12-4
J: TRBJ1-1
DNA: TGTGCCAGCAGTTTGGGGCAGGGAAGGAATGAAGCTTTCTTT
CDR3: CASSLGQGRNEAFF

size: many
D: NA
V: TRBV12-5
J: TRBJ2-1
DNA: TGTGCTAGTGCCCGGGCGATCCGAAGCGGAGGGACCAATGAGCAGTTCTTC
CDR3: CASARAIRSGGTNEQFF

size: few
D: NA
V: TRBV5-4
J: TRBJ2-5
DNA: TGTGCCAGCAGCCCTTCCAGGGAAGAGACCCAGTACTTC
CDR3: CASSPSREETQYF

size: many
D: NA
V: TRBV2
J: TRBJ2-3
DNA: TGTGCCAGCAGGAGGGACAGCACAGATACGCAGTATTTT
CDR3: CASRRDSTDTQYF

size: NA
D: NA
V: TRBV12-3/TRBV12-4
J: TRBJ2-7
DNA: TGTGCCAGCAGCCGGACAGCGATTTCCTACGAGCAGTACTTC
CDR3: CASSRTAISYEQYF

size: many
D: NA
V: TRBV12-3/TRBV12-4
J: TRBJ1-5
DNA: TGTGCCAGCAGATTTACAGGGATCGGTCAGCCCCAGCATTTT
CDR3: CASRFTGIGQPQHF

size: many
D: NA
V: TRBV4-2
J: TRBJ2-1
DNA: TGTGCCAGCAGCCAAGATATGGTAGGCGGGATATCCTACAATGAGCAGTTCTTC
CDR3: CASSQDMVGGISYNEQFF

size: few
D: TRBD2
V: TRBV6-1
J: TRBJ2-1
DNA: TGTGCCAGCAGTGAAGTAGGTAGCGGGATTTACAATGAGCAGTTCTTC
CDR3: CASSEVGSGIYNEQFF

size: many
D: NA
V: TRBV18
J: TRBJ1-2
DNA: TGTGCCAGCTCTCAAAGGGTGGACCCTGACTATGGCTACACCTTC
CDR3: CASSQRVDPDYGYTF

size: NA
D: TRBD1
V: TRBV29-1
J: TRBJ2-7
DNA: TGCAGCGTTGAATTACAGGGGTCTCGGATCGAGCAGTACTTC
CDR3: CSVELQGSRIEQYF

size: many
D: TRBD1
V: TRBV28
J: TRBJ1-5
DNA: TGTGCCAGCAGTTCCCCATCGACAGGGGCTCAGCCCCAGCATTTT
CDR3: CASSSPSTGAQPQHF

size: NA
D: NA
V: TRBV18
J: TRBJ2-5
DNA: TGTGCCAGCTCACCATTATCAACTTGGAGAGAGACCCAGTACTTC
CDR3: CASSPLSTWRETQYF

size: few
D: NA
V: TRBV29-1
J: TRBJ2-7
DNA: TGCAGCGGGAGGTTAGGGCACGAGCAGTACTTC
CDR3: CSGRLGHEQYF

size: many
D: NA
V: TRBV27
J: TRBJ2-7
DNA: TGTGCCAGCAGTGCAGGGTTTGGCGAGCAGTACTTC
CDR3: CASSAGFGEQYF

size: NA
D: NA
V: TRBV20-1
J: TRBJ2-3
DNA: TGCAGTGCCCTGGGTTTGTCAGATACGCAGTATTTT
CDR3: CSALGLSDTQYF

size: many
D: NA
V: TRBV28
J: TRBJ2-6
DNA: TGTGCCAGCACAGGGTCCCAATTCTCTGGGGCCAACGTCCTGACTTTC
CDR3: CASTGSQFSGANVLTF

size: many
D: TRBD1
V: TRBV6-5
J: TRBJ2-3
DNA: TGTGCCAGCAGTCAAGGGACAGGTTATGAGACGCAGTATTTT
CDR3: CASSQGTGYETQYF

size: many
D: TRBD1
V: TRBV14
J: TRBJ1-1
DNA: TGTGCCAGCAGCCAGAGACAGGGGGTTTGGTCCACTGAAGCTTTCTTT
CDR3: CASSQRQGVWSTEAFF

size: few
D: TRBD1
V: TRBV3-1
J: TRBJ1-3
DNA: TGTGCCAGCAGCCAAGTCCACAGGGGGTTCCTACGTAGCTCTGAAAACACCATATATTTT
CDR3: CASSQVHRGFLRSSENTIYF

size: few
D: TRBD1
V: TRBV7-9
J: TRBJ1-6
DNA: TGTGCCAGCAGCTTTTACGGACAGGGGGCCTATAATTCACCCCTCCACTTT
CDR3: CASSFYGQGAYNSPLHF

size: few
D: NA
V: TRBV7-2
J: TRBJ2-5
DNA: TGTGCCAGCAGCCCATTCGGGGACGGCAAAGAGACCCAGTACTTC
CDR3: CASSPFGDGKETQYF

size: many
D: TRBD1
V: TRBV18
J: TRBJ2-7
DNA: TGTGCCAGCTCACCACTGGCGGGACAGGGGGCCTACGAGCAGTACTTC
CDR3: CASSPLAGQGAYEQYF

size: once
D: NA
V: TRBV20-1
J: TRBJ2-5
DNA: TGCAGTGCTAGGATCAGGGGCCAAGAGACCCAGTACTTC
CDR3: CSARIRGQETQYF

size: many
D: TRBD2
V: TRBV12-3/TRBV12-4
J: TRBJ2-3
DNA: TGTGCCAGCACCACTAGCGGGAGTACAGATACGCAGTATTTT
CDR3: CASTTSGSTDTQYF